The 30 T cell receptor beta chains in this list originate from one sample, sequenced in a study of T cells of healthy individuals. Each CDR3 protein gets one entry after TCRdb re-called the 5' RACE reads with MiXCR. Of 40,000 to 60,000 distinct CDR3 sequences listed, roughly 14% were seen once; the top ten hold 15% to 20%. Every receptor here comes from a human donor in good health.

There are many counts of this clonotype. The V call is TRBV25-1, the J call TRBJ2-5, with TRBD2 matching 11 bases. Germline values: CDR1 MGHDK, CDR2 SYGVNS. With V trimmed by 4 bases and J by 5 bases, 12 bases remained unmatched. The CDR3 totals 17 residues. DNA of the CDR3: TGTGCCAGCAGTGTAAGGGCTAGCGGGAGGCTCTATGAGACCCAGTACTTC. It is translated as CASSVRASGRLYETQYF.

The J gene is TRBJ1-5, the V gene TRBV7-2, with D uncertain. The CDR3 runs to 13 residues. The germline V gene encodes CDR1 SGHTA and CDR2 FQGNSA. V lost 2 bases to trimming and J lost 5 bases, with 7 bases between them. CDR3 region: CASSLSDHQPQHF. The CDR3 bases are TGTGCCAGCAGCTTATCCGATCATCAGCCCCAGCATTTT.

This clonotype was observed many times. The chain links TRBV19 to TRBJ2-3; D gene uncertain. The CDR3 has 10 residues. Germline V gives CDR1 LNHDA, CDR2 SQIVND (reference sequence). V shed 9 bases and J shed 6 bases, with 7 bases lying between them. The CDR3 nucleotides are TGTGCCAGGTTGAATGATACGCAGTATTTT. Translation gives CARLNDTQYF.

This clonotype was detected many times. This chain links TRBV24-1 with TRBJ2-3, with D uncertain. The CDR3 extends over 15 amino acids. Looked up from germline, CDR1 is KGHDR and CDR2 is SFDVKD. The V end lost 4 bases, the J end lost 1 base, and 11 bases lay between the germline ends. The chain's CDR3 is CATSDETVGTDTQYF. The DNA for the CDR3 is TGTGCCACCAGTGACGAGACGGTGGGCACAGATACGCAGTATTTT.

This clonotype was picked up many times. The chain carries TRBV11-3 and TRBJ2-3, with D perhaps matching TRBD2 (5 bases). CDR3 size: 16 residues. The germline V and J ends were trimmed by 1 base and 6 bases, with 17 bases remaining between them. CDR1 SGHNT and CDR2 YENEEA come from the germline V gene. The CDR3 spells CASSLGEGPSSDTQYF. The CDR3 coding sequence is TGTGCCAGCAGCTTAGGTGAGGGCCCTTCCTCGGATACGCAGTATTTT. Together with reference TRBV11-3 and TRBJ2-3, the CDR3 gives the full variable domain: EAGVVQSPRYKIIEKKQPVAFWCNPISGHNTLYWYLQNLGQGPELLIRYENEEAVDDSQLPKDRFSAERLKGVDSTLKIQPAELGDSAVYLCASSLGEGPSSDTQYFGPGTRLTVL.

The genes are TRBV11-2 and TRBJ2-7, with D perhaps TRBD2 (5 bases). CDR3 length equals 14 residues. Trimming shortened V by 1 base and J by 5 bases, and 12 bases separated the two germline ends. Looked up from germline, CDR1 is SGHAT and CDR2 is FQNNGV. Written as DNA, the CDR3 is TGTGCCAGCAGCTTAGTCCTAGCTTGGGACGAGCAGTACTTC. Its protein product is CASSLVLAWDEQYF.

The genes are TRBV6-1 and TRBJ1-6, with D possibly TRBD1 on 6 matching bases. CDR3 length: 14 residues. With 7 bases removed from V and 4 bases from J, the gap between germline ends came to 11 bases. The germline gives CDR1 MNHNS, CDR2 SASEGT. The CDR3 here is CASTWGQYNSPLHF. In DNA form, the CDR3 reads TGTGCCAGCACCTGGGGGCAGTATAATTCACCCCTCCACTTT.

In its sample, this clonotype was seen many times. The genes are TRBV12-3 or TRBV12-4 and TRBJ2-4, with D perhaps TRBD1 or TRBD2 (5 bases each). The CDR3 has 16 residues. With 5 bases removed from V and 3 bases from J, the gap between germline ends came to 17 bases. In nucleotides, the CDR3 is TGTGCCAGCAGTCCCGGTGGGACGGTAAACAAAAACATTCAGTACTTC. Its translation: CASSPGGTVNKNIQYF.

This chain connects TRBV25-1 to TRBJ1-4, with no clear D. With 1 base removed from V and 0 bases from J, the gap between germline ends came to 15 bases. Per germline, CDR1 MGHDK and CDR2 SYGVNS. The CDR3 runs 18 residues. The CDR3 loop reads CASSEFGGGVATNEKLFF. As DNA, the CDR3 is TGTGCCAGCAGTGAATTCGGAGGAGGAGTAGCAACTAATGAAAAACTGTTTTTT.

This clonotype was observed a few times. This sequence joins TRBV11-2 and TRBJ2-6; D may be TRBD1 (5 bases). The CDR3 has 17 amino acids. CDR1 is SGHAT, CDR2 FQNNGV, per germline. V was cut by 5 bases and J by 2 bases, with 16 bases left in between. The CDR3 DNA sequence: TGTGCCAGCAGCGCCGGACATCCAGTTGCTGGGGCCAACGTCCTGACTTTC. It translates to CASSAGHPVAGANVLTF.

The rearrangement uses TRBV12-3 or TRBV12-4 and TRBJ2-1; 11 positions agree with TRBD2. This CDR3 has 15 residues. Trimming took 5 bases from V and 5 from J; bases not matched to a gene: 5. In nucleotides, the CDR3 is TGTGCCAGCAGTGTACCTAGCGGGGGGAACAATGAGCAGTTCTTC. Protein: CASSVPSGGNNEQFF.

This clonotype has a count of ten or more. The chain combines TRBV19 with TRBJ2-7; D assignment may be TRBD1 or TRBD2 (5 bases each). The CDR3 covers 15 residues. V lost 6 bases and J lost 5, with 20 bases in between. CDR1 LNHDA and CDR2 SQIVND come from the germline V gene (reference sequence). The CDR3 reads CASSTEGTRVHEQYF. CDR3 nucleotide sequence: TGTGCCAGTAGCACGGAAGGGACCAGGGTCCACGAGCAGTACTTC.

This clonotype was seen more than once but under ten times. This chain links TRBV25-1 with TRBJ2-7, with 8 bases fitting TRBD1. Germline CDR1 and CDR2: MGHDK and SYGVNS. The CDR3 spans 15 residues. The trim removed 3 bases at V and 2 bases at J, leaving 6 bases unmatched. The CDR3 sequence is CASSEPGTGTYEQYF. Here the CDR3 DNA reads TGTGCCAGCAGTGAGCCAGGGACAGGCACCTACGAGCAGTACTTC.

The V call is TRBV11-2, the J call TRBJ1-2; the D is unclear. This CDR3 has 13 amino acids. Deletions cut 4 bases from V and 5 bases from J, with 11 bases between. CDR1 is SGHAT, CDR2 FQNNGV, per germline. This chain's CDR3 is CASSSASPYGYTF. The CDR3 DNA reads TGTGCCAGCAGCTCAGCAAGTCCTTATGGCTACACCTTC.

Many counts were recorded for this clonotype. This chain connects TRBV7-8 to TRBJ1-4; TRBD1 matches 8 bases. The CDR3 consists of 13 residues. V lost 5 bases to trimming and J lost 7 bases; unmatched junction nucleotides: 3. Germline V gene data show CDR1 as SGHVS and CDR2 as FQNEAQ. The CDR3 nucleotides read TGTGCCAGCAGCCCCGGGACAGGTGAAAAACTGTTTTTT. It is translated as CASSPGTGEKLFF. Full variable domain (missing parts from reference TRBV7-8 and TRBJ1-4): GAGVSQSPRYKVAKRGQDVALRCDPISGHVSLFWYQQALGQGPEFLTYFQNEAQLDKSGLPSDRFFAERPEGSVSTLKIQRTQQEDSAVYLCASSPGTGEKLFFGSGTQLSVL.

This clonotype was counted only a few times. The chain is built from TRBV9 and TRBJ1-1; possibly TRBD1 for D (5 bases). The CDR3 spans 16 residues. V was trimmed by 0 bases and J by 0 bases, leaving 12 bases between them. CDR1 is SGDLS and CDR2 is YYNGEE in the germline V gene. CDR3 in amino acids: CASSVGGQGLNTEAFF. The DNA for the CDR3 is TGTGCCAGCAGCGTAGGAGGGCAGGGTTTGAACACTGAAGCTTTCTTT.

This clonotype was detected ten times or more. This chain joins TRBV12-3 or TRBV12-4 and TRBJ2-1, with 7 nucleotides matching TRBD2. V lost 8 bases, J lost 10 bases, and 20 bases stayed unmatched. The CDR3 runs to 16 residues. The CDR3 sequence: CASRGVAGPYPTEQFF. The DNA for the CDR3 is TGTGCCAGCCGGGGGGTGGCGGGACCCTACCCCACCGAGCAGTTCTTC.

The chain combines TRBV14 with TRBJ1-1; D may be TRBD1 (5 bases). This CDR3 region has 15 residues. Germline CDR1 is SGHDN and CDR2 is FVKESK. V lost 0 bases, J lost 3 bases, and 11 bases lay in between. In DNA, the CDR3 is TGTGCCAGCAGCCAAGAACGGGCAGGGTACACTGAAGCTTTCTTT. It encodes CASSQERAGYTEAFF.

This clonotype has a handful of counts. V is TRBV7-2 and J is TRBJ2-2; possible D gene TRBD1, 5 bases. CDR3 length: 14 residues. V shed 1 base and J shed 6 bases, with 9 bases lying between them. The germline gives CDR1 SGHTA, CDR2 FQGNSA. This CDR3 is CASSLGSRAGELFF. The CDR3 DNA sequence: TGTGCCAGCAGCTTAGGGTCCAGGGCCGGGGAGCTGTTTTTT. Together with reference TRBV7-2 and TRBJ2-2, the CDR3 gives the full variable domain: GAGVSQSPSNKVTEKGKDVELRCDPISGHTALYWYRQSLGQGLEFLIYFQGNSAPDKSGLPSDRFSAERTGGSVSTLTIQRTQQEDSAVYLCASSLGSRAGELFFGEGSRLTVL.

This clonotype was observed once. Possible read error: a much larger clone is one base away. This chain uses TRBV5-8 with TRBJ1-5, with D unresolved. This CDR3 has 15 amino acids. V lost 1 base, J lost 4 bases, and 12 bases lay in between. Germline V CDR1 and CDR2: SGHTS, YDEGEE. The CDR3 reads CASSLTWRGNQPQHF. CDR3 coding DNA: TGTGCCAGCAGCTTGACATGGCGAGGGAATCAGCCCCAGCATTTT. Complete variable domain (other parts from reference TRBV5-8 and TRBJ1-5): EAGVTQSPTHLIKTRGQQATLRCSPISGHTSVYWYQQALGLGLQFLLWYDEGEERNRGNFPPRFSGRQFPNYSSELNVNALELEDSALYLCASSLTWRGNQPQHFGDGTRLSIL.

V and J are TRBV9 and TRBJ1-2, with D possibly being TRBD1 (6 bases). V was shortened by 4 bases and J by 6 bases, with 10 bases between the two germline ends. Germline V gene lookup returns CDR1 SGDLS and CDR2 YYNGEE. This CDR3 is built from 12 residues. The CDR3 region has the DNA TGTGCCAGCAGCTCTCGGACAGATGGCTACACCTTC. Translation gives CASSSRTDGYTF.

This clonotype was seen only a few times. The chain couples TRBV6-2 or TRBV6-3 to TRBJ2-1; TRBD1 aligns across 9 bases. Losses at the gene ends were 2 bases for V and 6 bases for J; bases not matched to a gene: 2. Germline V lookup: CDR1 MNHEY, CDR2 SVGEGT. The CDR3 length is 14 residues. In DNA form, the CDR3 reads TGTGCCAGCAGTTACGTGACAGGGGGCAATGAGCAGTTCTTC. The encoded protein is CASSYVTGGNEQFF.

Concerning this clonotype: The junction does not match germline at one end; this may be a read error. The chain couples TRBV7-2 to TRBJ2-7; tentative D call: TRBD2 (6 bases). The CDR3 consists of 15 residues. Germline V gene sequence: CDR1 SGHTA, CDR2 FQGNSA. CDR3 region: CASSLAIFSSYEQYF. CDR3 nucleotides: TGTGCCAGCAGCCTAGCGATCTTCAGCTCCTACGAGCAGTACTTC.

This clonotype came up a few times. The chain uses TRBV3-1 and TRBJ2-3; TRBD2 matches at 9 bases. V gave up 1 base and J gave up 2 bases; unmatched junction bases: 4. The length of the CDR3 is 16 residues. Germline CDR1 and CDR2: LGHDT and YNNKEL (reference sequence). DNA for the CDR3: TGTGCCAGCAGCCAAGTCGCGGGGGGGCCCACAGATACGCAGTATTTT. Amino acids: CASSQVAGGPTDTQYF.

A word on this clonotype: A read error is possible here, since a much larger clone lies one base away. V usage is TRBV5-6 and J usage is TRBJ2-7; TRBD1 might be the D (5 bases). Germline values: CDR1 SGHDT, CDR2 YYEEEE. The CDR3 sequence is 14 residues long. Written as DNA, the CDR3 is TGTGTCAGCAGCACGGCATTCAGGGCCGACGAGCAGTACTTC. Its protein is CVSSTAFRADEQYF. Complete variable domain (other parts from reference TRBV5-6 and TRBJ2-7): DAGVTQSPTHLIKTRGQQVTLRCSPKSGHDTVSWYQQALGQGPQFIFQYYEEEERQRGNFPDRFSGHQFPNYSSELNVNALLLGDSALYLCVSSTAFRADEQYFGPGTRLTVT.

The genes are TRBV6-5 and TRBJ1-1; D is uncertain. Trimming stripped 7 bases from V and 6 bases from J, with 15 bases between. Looked up from germline, CDR1 is MNHEY and CDR2 is SVGAGI. The CDR3 is 13 amino acids. The CDR3 spells CASTLRTGAEAFF. CDR3 bases: TGTGCCAGCACCCTAAGGACTGGCGCTGAAGCTTTCTTT.

This clonotype was detected only a few times. The chain joins TRBV3-1 to TRBJ1-4, with TRBD1 matching 7 bases. This CDR3 has 14 amino acids. In germline, CDR1 is LGHDT, CDR2 YNNKEL (reference sequence). The ends lost 4 bases at V and 7 bases at J; junction bases unmatched: 6. CDR3: CASSLARTGEKLFF. In nucleotides, the CDR3 is TGTGCCAGCAGCCTAGCCCGGACAGGTGAAAAACTGTTTTTT.

The chain carries TRBV3-1 and TRBJ2-7; 8 bases match TRBD1. The CDR3 sequence is 17 residues long. V trimming: 1 base; J trimming: 0 bases; junction bases outside the gene matches: 8. The germline V gene has CDR1 LGHDT and CDR2 YNNKEL (reference sequence). The CDR3 sequence: CASSQAATGGDSYEQYF. CDR3 coding DNA: TGTGCCAGCAGCCAAGCCGCCACAGGGGGAGACTCCTACGAGCAGTACTTC.

This clonotype was detected only once. Germline and junction disagree at one end, which may indicate a read error. V usage is TRBV20-1 and J usage is TRBJ2-2; 11 bases fit TRBD2. CDR1 DFQATT and CDR2 SNEGSKA come from the germline V gene (reference sequence). CDR3 length: 16 amino acids. For the CDR3, the DNA is TGCAGTGATAGAGATAGGGTAGCGGGAGGGACCGGGGAGCTGTTTTTT. Its translation is CSDRDRVAGGTGELFF.

With regard to this clonotype: A junction end diverges from the germline sequence, so it may reflect a read error. The chain combines TRBV4-1 with TRBJ2-3; 11 bases map to TRBD1. CDR1 and CDR2 (germline): MGHRA, YSYEKL. The CDR3 contains 16 residues. CDR3 amino acids: CTSSLGQGAGTDTQYF. CDR3 nucleotides: TGCACCAGCAGCCTTGGACAGGGGGCCGGCACAGATACGCAGTATTTT.